These 31 T cell receptor beta chains were all obtained from the same sample, sequenced in a study of cytomegalovirus exposure and HLA in healthy donors. Only in-frame clones appear in the TCRdb table, and some are missing; sequencing was by immunoSEQ multiplex PCR. This table holds about 360,000 clones, 86% found once. The sequenced sample was PBMCs. These receptors all stem from a woman aged 18-35 years in good health and CMV-seronegative.

This clone was counted a few times. The sample holds other DNA sequences that translate to the same CDR3. CDR3 sequence (DNA): TGCGCCAGCAGCCTGACAGGAAGCACTGAAGCTTTCTTT. Encoded protein: CASSLTGSTEAFF. The genes are TRBV5-1 and TRBJ1-1; TRBD1 might be the D (6 bases). V was trimmed by 4 bases and J by 4 bases, leaving 11 bases between them. Germline CDR1 reads SGHRS; CDR2 reads YFSETQ. CDR3 length equals 13 residues.

The gene calls are TRBV5-1 and TRBJ2-3, with D perhaps TRBD1 (5 bases). This CDR3 is built from 12 residues. Germline loops: CDR1 SGHRS, CDR2 YFSETQ. V was shortened by 5 bases and J by 3 bases, with 7 bases between the two germline ends. CDR3 in DNA: TGCGCCAGCAGGCAGGGTACAGATACGCAGTATTTT. Translation: CASRQGTDTQYF. Complete variable domain (other parts from reference TRBV5-1 and TRBJ2-3): KAGVTQTPRYLIKTRGQQVTLSCSPISGHRSVSWYQQTPGQGLQFLFEYFSETQRNKGNFPGRFSGRQFSNSRSEMNVSTLELGDSALYLCASRQGTDTQYFGPGTRLTVL.

The gene calls are TRBV28 and TRBJ2-3; TRBD2 aligns across 8 bases. The junction had 9 bases not matched to a gene; V was cut back by 7 bases and J by 6 bases. This CDR3 has 14 amino acids. In germline, CDR1 is MDHEN, CDR2 SYDVKM. The CDR3 region has the DNA TGTGCCAGCACCAAGGCGGGAGGCCTGGATACGCAGTATTTT. This translates into CASTKAGGLDTQYF.

The chain uses TRBV7-9 and TRBJ1-2, with 7 bases lining up with TRBD1. Unmatched junction bases numbered 8, after V lost 5 bases and J lost 5 bases. In germline, CDR1 is SEHNR, CDR2 FQNEAQ (reference sequence). The CDR3 runs to 14 residues. The CDR3 DNA reads TGTGCCAGCAGCCATTTAGACAGGGATTATGGCTACACCTTC. Protein sequence: CASSHLDRDYGYTF.

CDR3 nucleotides: TGTGCCAGCAGTTCAGGGTCTGCCCCCTACGAGCAGTACTTC. Translated: CASSSGSAPYEQYF. The J gene is TRBJ2-7, the V gene TRBV28; TRBD1 might be the D (5 bases). The CDR3 sequence is 14 residues long. V lost 4 bases and J lost 2, with 12 bases in between. In germline, CDR1 is MDHEN, CDR2 SYDVKM.

The rearrangement links TRBV10-3 to TRBJ1-5; D perhaps matches TRBD1 (5 bases). From germline, CDR1 is ENHRY and CDR2 SYGVKD. Trimming removed 0 bases from V and 7 bases from J, with 7 bases in between. CDR3 length: 13 amino acids. The CDR3 coding sequence is TGTGCCATCAGTGAGTCGGGGGGACAGCCCCAGCATTTT. Protein product: CAISESGGQPQHF.

This clone was seen just once. The chain joins TRBV29-1 to TRBJ2-7; TRBD1 might be the D (5 bases). This CDR3 has 13 amino acids. The V end was cut by 7 bases, the J end by 2 bases, with 15 bases between. CDR1 SQVTM and CDR2 ANQGSEA come from the germline V gene. DNA for the CDR3: TGCAGCGGTAGGCAGGGATATACCTACGAGCAGTACTTC. Translation gives CSGRQGYTYEQYF.

The J gene is TRBJ2-3, the V gene TRBV6-5; D not certain. Germline-derived CDR1 and CDR2 are MNHEY and SVGAGI. This CDR3 contains 15 residues. Trimming stripped 10 bases from V and 0 bases from J, with 17 bases between. In DNA, the CDR3 is TGTGCCACCTGCAATGGAGCAACAAGCACAGATACGCAGTATTTT. Its translation is CATCNGATSTDTQYF.

The rearrangement joins TRBV28 to TRBJ2-1, with D hard to call. The germline V gene has CDR1 MDHEN and CDR2 SYDVKM. V was clipped by 4 bases and J by 0 bases, with 7 bases between them. CDR3 length equals 14 residues. The CDR3 is CASSWAISYNEQFF. The CDR3, as DNA: TGTGCCAGCAGTTGGGCCATCTCCTACAATGAGCAGTTCTTC.

Worth noting for this clone: This specimen includes other DNA sequences encoding the same CDR3. The V gene is TRBV5-1, the J gene TRBJ2-3; 8 nucleotides line up with TRBD2. V lost 1 base and J lost 0; bases outside the gene matches: 4. Germline loops: CDR1 SGHRS, CDR2 YFSETQ. The CDR3 sequence is 16 residues long. The CDR3 region is CASSLLSGGSTDTQYF. In nucleotides, the CDR3 is TGCGCCAGCAGCTTGTTAAGCGGGGGTAGCACAGATACGCAGTATTTT.

The chain recombines TRBV30 with TRBJ2-7, with 7 bases identical to TRBD1. Germline V lookup: CDR1 GTSNPN, CDR2 SVGIG (reference sequence). Losses at the gene ends were 5 bases for V and 7 bases for J; bases not matched to a gene: 11. CDR3 length equals 13 residues. The DNA of the CDR3 is TGTGCCTGGGCTACGGGGACAGCCCTAGAGCAGTACTTC. It yields the protein CAWATGTALEQYF. Drawing the rest from reference TRBV30 and TRBJ2-7, the complete variable domain is SQTIHQWPATLVQPVGSPLSLECTVEGTSNPNLYWYRQAAGRGLQLLFYSVGIGQISSEVPQNLSASRPQDRQFILSSKKLLLSDSGFYLCAWATGTALEQYFGPGTRLTVT.

The chain recombines TRBV25-1 with TRBJ2-1; D remains ambiguous. The CDR3 has 18 residues. The germline V gene has CDR1 MGHDK and CDR2 SYGVNS. V lost 3 bases and J 5 bases, leaving 23 bases between the germline ends. DNA for the CDR3: TGTGCCAGCAGTGATCCTTCTGCACACGGCCGCGGAGACAATGAGCAGTTCTTC. This codes for CASSDPSAHGRGDNEQFF.

This clone was seen only a few times. The chain combines TRBV5-4 with TRBJ2-2; D possibly corresponds to TRBD2 (6 bases). The CDR3 covers 16 residues. V was cut by 4 bases and J by 6 bases, with 19 bases left in between. Germline values: CDR1 SGHNT, CDR2 YYREEE (reference sequence). CDR3 sequence reads: CASSRSGDAGSGELFF. In DNA, the CDR3 is TGTGCCAGCAGCCGTTCGGGGGACGCAGGTTCCGGGGAGCTGTTTTTT. The full variable domain, completed using reference TRBV5-4 and TRBJ2-2, is ETGVTQSPTHLIKTRGQQVTLRCSSQSGHNTVSWYQQALGQGPQFIFQYYREEENGRGNFPPRFSGLQFPNYSSELNVNALELDDSALYLCASSRSGDAGSGELFFGEGSRLTVL.

The chain recombines TRBV28 with TRBJ2-1, with 12 bases matching TRBD2. CDR1 and CDR2 from the germline V gene are MDHEN and SYDVKM. V dropped 3 bases and J dropped 8; count of bases not matched to a gene: 11. The CDR3 is 17 amino acids. The CDR3 nucleotides are TGTGCCAGCAGTTTGGGGCTAGCGGGGGGGCCGGTCCATGAGCAGTTCTTC. Amino acids: CASSLGLAGGPVHEQFF.

The genes are TRBV6-1 and TRBJ2-2, with TRBD2 matching over 8 bases. The CDR3 covers 17 residues. The germline V gene encodes CDR1 MNHNS and CDR2 SASEGT. V lost 3 bases to trimming and J lost 2 bases; unmatched junction nucleotides: 8. This chain's CDR3 is CASSDPRAGGNTGELFF. CDR3 in DNA: TGTGCCAGCAGTGATCCCCGGGCGGGAGGAAACACCGGGGAGCTGTTTTTT.

The sample holds a few counts of this clone. This rearrangement joins TRBV10-2 to TRBJ1-2; D is uncertain. V lost 2 bases to trimming and J lost 2 bases, with 15 bases between them. CDR3 length: 16 residues. The germline CDR1 and CDR2 sequences are WSHSY and SAAADI. CDR3 loop: CASSEMAGVTNYGYTF. The CDR3, as DNA: TGCGCCAGCAGTGAGATGGCAGGCGTTACGAACTATGGCTACACCTTC.

V gene TRBV18 combines with J gene TRBJ2-7; TRBD1 is a possible D gene (5 bases). The CDR3 sequence is 15 residues long. The germline V gene has CDR1 KGHSH and CDR2 LQKENI. The V and J ends lost 3 bases and 3 bases respectively, with 15 bases between them. CDR3 amino acids: CASSPGRGSFYEQYF. Written as DNA, the CDR3 is TGTGCCAGCTCACCTGGAAGGGGATCATTCTACGAGCAGTACTTC.

CDR3 bases: TGCGCCAGCAGCTTACTAGCGGGGGCCATTAGCACAGATACGCAGTATTTT. Amino acid sequence: CASSLLAGAISTDTQYF. The rearrangement uses TRBV5-1 and TRBJ2-3; TRBD2 agrees at 11 bases. Germline trimming cut 2 bases from V and 0 bases from J; bases unmatched to any gene: 5. The V gene's germline CDR1 is SGHRS and CDR2 YFSETQ. The CDR3 is 17 residues long.

The chain combines TRBV2 with TRBJ1-2, with 8 bases aligning to TRBD1. The V gene's germline CDR1 is SNHLY and CDR2 FYNNEI. This CDR3 spans 13 amino acids. J lost 7 bases, V lost 6 bases, and 7 bases had no gene match. CDR3: CASRGGQGRGYTF. In DNA, the CDR3 is TGTGCCAGCAGAGGTGGACAGGGACGTGGCTACACCTTC.

V is TRBV20-1 and J is TRBJ2-7; weak D call: TRBD1 (5 bases). The CDR3 length is 11 residues. The V gene's germline CDR1 is DFQATT and CDR2 SNEGSKA (reference sequence). V lost 4 bases to trimming and J lost 6 bases, with 10 bases between them. CDR3 sequence reads: CSANRNGEQYF. As DNA, the CDR3 is TGCAGTGCTAACAGGAACGGCGAGCAGTACTTC.

This chain links TRBV6-6 with TRBJ2-5, with 7 positions matching TRBD2. Germline values: CDR1 MNHNY, CDR2 SVGAGI (reference sequence). V was pared by 11 bases and J by 0 bases, with 9 bases of the junction left unmatched. CDR3 size: 14 residues. CDR3: CAVRGAGYQETQYF. The DNA of the CDR3 is TGTGCCGTCAGAGGAGCGGGGTACCAAGAGACCCAGTACTTC.

The V call is TRBV4-1, the J call TRBJ1-1; TRBD1 agrees at 12 bases. The CDR3 spans 17 residues. V lost 3 bases, J lost 4 bases, and 9 bases stayed unmatched. The germline gives CDR1 MGHRA, CDR2 YSYEKL. CDR3 sequence: CASSHAAGQGAVTEAFF. The CDR3 bases are TGCGCCAGCAGCCACGCTGCGGGACAGGGGGCGGTCACTGAAGCTTTCTTT.

The chain carries TRBV9 and TRBJ1-1, with a tentative D call TRBD1 (5 bases). The CDR3 is made up of 14 amino acids. V was clipped by 4 bases and J by 5 bases, with 15 bases between them. Germline CDR1 SGDLS, CDR2 YYNGEE. The CDR3 DNA reads as TGTGCCAGCAGCCCTACGGGGGTGAGGACTGAAGCTTTCTTT. Its translation: CASSPTGVRTEAFF.

The chain combines TRBV27 with TRBJ1-5; tentative D call: TRBD1 (5 bases). The CDR3 length is 15 residues. Germline CDR1 is MNHEY and CDR2 is SMNVEV (reference sequence). V gave up 7 bases and J gave up 4 bases, with 17 bases separating them. The CDR3 nucleotides are TGTGCCAGCAAACCGGCAGGGTTCCCAAATCAGCCCCAGCATTTT. Translation gives CASKPAGFPNQPQHF.

The genes are TRBV6-4 and TRBJ1-1, with D possibly TRBD1 on 5 matching bases. Per the germline V gene, CDR1 is MRHNA and CDR2 is SNTAGT. V lost 5 bases to trimming and J lost 1 base, with 11 bases between them. The length of the CDR3 is 14 residues. CDR3 nucleotide sequence: TGTGCCAGCAGTTCGGGGGAGGAGAACACTGAAGCTTTCTTT. The encoded protein is CASSSGEENTEAFF.

This chain uses TRBV18 with TRBJ2-1; perhaps TRBD1 as D (5 bases). The ends were cut back, 1 base at V and 0 bases at J, with 7 bases in the middle. The CDR3 sequence is 15 residues long. Germline CDR1 is KGHSH and CDR2 is LQKENI. Here the CDR3 DNA reads TGTGCCAGCTCACCACGGACAAGCTCCTACAATGAGCAGTTCTTC. Its protein product is CASSPRTSSYNEQFF.

This clone was seen just once. The chain couples TRBV11-1 to TRBJ2-7; perhaps TRBD2 as D (6 bases). Germline loops: CDR1 SGHAT, CDR2 FQDESV (reference sequence). Trimming stripped 5 bases from V and 2 bases from J, with 7 bases between. The CDR3 has 12 residues. In DNA, the CDR3 is TGTGCCAGCAGCCCGGGAGCCTACGAGCAGTACTTC. Its protein is CASSPGAYEQYF. Looking up the rest from reference TRBV11-1 and TRBJ2-7 gives the full variable domain: EAEVAQSPRYKITEKSQAVAFWCDPISGHATLYWYRQILGQGPELLVQFQDESVVDDSQLPKDRFSAERLKGVDSTLKIQPAELGDSAMYLCASSPGAYEQYFGPGTRLTVT.

The rearrangement links TRBV4-1 to TRBJ2-7, with TRBD1 matching 9 bases. V was pared by 1 base and J by 4 bases, with 5 bases of the junction left unmatched. This CDR3 contains 15 residues. CDR1 is MGHRA and CDR2 is YSYEKL in the germline V gene. Written as DNA, the CDR3 is TGCGCCAGCAGCCAAGGTGGACAGGGGAGATACGAGCAGTACTTC. This encodes CASSQGGQGRYEQYF.

J is TRBJ2-7 and V is TRBV7-9, with TRBD1 as a possible D gene (5 bases). Germline lookup yields CDR1 SEHNR and CDR2 FQNEAQ (reference sequence). V lost 1 base, J lost 2 bases, and 12 bases lay in between. There are 15 residues in the CDR3. CDR3 amino acids: CASSLETENTYEQYF. DNA of the CDR3: TGTGCCAGCAGCTTAGAGACAGAAAACACCTACGAGCAGTACTTC. Full variable domain (rest looked up from reference TRBV7-9 and TRBJ2-7): DTGVSQNPRHKITKRGQNVTFRCDPISEHNRLYWYRQTLGQGPEFLTYFQNEAQLEKSRLLSDRFSAERPKGSFSTLEIQRTEQGDSAMYLCASSLETENTYEQYFGPGTRLTVT.

The rearrangement uses TRBV29-1 and TRBJ1-3; 7 nucleotides align to TRBD1. This CDR3 contains 15 residues. Germline assignment: CDR1 SQVTM and CDR2 ANQGSEA. The trim removed 1 base at V and 4 bases at J, leaving 7 bases unmatched. The DNA for the CDR3 is TGCAGCGTTGAAGCGCGAACAGGGGTAGGAAACACCATATATTTT. Protein product: CSVEARTGVGNTIYF. The full variable domain, rest sourced from reference TRBV29-1 and TRBJ1-3, is SAVISQKPSRDICQRGTSLTIQCQVDSQVTMMFWYRQQPGQSLTLIATANQGSEATYESGFVIDKFPISRPNLTFSTLTVSNMSPEDSSIYLCSVEARTGVGNTIYFGEGSWLTVV.

The CDR3 coding sequence is TGTGCCAGCAGCTTCGAGACTAGCGGGACCTACGAGCAGTACTTC. Translated, it gives CASSFETSGTYEQYF. The genes are TRBV4-2 and TRBJ2-7; the match to TRBD2 covers 11 bases. Per germline, CDR1 LGHNA and CDR2 YNFKEQ. CDR3 size: 15 residues. V shed 5 bases, J shed 2 bases, and the junction held 5 bases outside the gene matches.